The entry below describes one TCR beta chain. Its antigen is unknown. Once extracted for a subset, genomic DNA was divided evenly among several immunoSEQ plates. Sequencing used immunoSEQ multiplex PCR; TCRdb keeps in-frame clones, though not all of them. The sample has around 2.1 million clones, nearly 97% seen once. The sample comes from a study of shared clonotypes between healthy human individuals. Overall study results and limits: Clonotypes not shared had lower generation probabilities than those common to all four donors.

Sequencing was performed on naive CD4+ T cells sorted from blood. The subset was: CD45RA+ positively selected. This TCR came from a man between 18 and 29 years old in good health.

The CDR3 DNA follows: TGTGCCACCAGCAGGACAGGGGGCGTGAGTGGTGGCTACACCTTC. Encoded protein: CATSRTGGVSGGYTF. The V and J genes are TRBV15 and TRBJ1-2; 10 bases are shared with TRBD1. V lost 3 bases, J lost 7 bases, and 8 bases stayed unmatched. Looked up from germline, CDR1 is LNHNV and CDR2 is YYDKDF (reference sequence). The CDR3 consists of 15 residues.